This record concerns one T cell receptor (beta chain) sequence. Measured with immunoSEQ multiplex PCR; TCRdb has only the in-frame clones, and not every one. Of approximately 6,600 clones in the sample, approximately 80% are singletons; the top ten hold less than 35%. This sample was included in a study of T cells after posttransplantation cyclophosphamide. Per the germline V gene, CDR1 is PRHDT and CDR2 is FYEKMQ (reference sequence). This CDR3 has 16 amino acids. The V end was cut by 5 bases, the J end by 3 bases, with 20 bases between. Busulfan-fludarabine conditioning, marrow transplant, and cyclophosphamide on days +3 and +4 were administered.

This specimen was CD8+ T cells sorted from PBMCs, taken 1,300 to 1,500 days after allogeneic stem cell transplant with posttransplant cyclophosphamide. The chain is built from TRBV13 and TRBJ2-7, with D maybe TRBD1 (5 bases). This TCR was recovered from a female patient in her forties or fifties who received an allogeneic stem cell transplant from a related donor, was CMV-positive, and had no GVHD. Some T cells could come from the graft donor. The CDR3 sequence: CASSHGAEARYYEQYF. The CDR3 DNA follows: TGTGCCAGCAGCCATGGGGCTGAGGCGCGTTACTACGAGCAGTACTTC.